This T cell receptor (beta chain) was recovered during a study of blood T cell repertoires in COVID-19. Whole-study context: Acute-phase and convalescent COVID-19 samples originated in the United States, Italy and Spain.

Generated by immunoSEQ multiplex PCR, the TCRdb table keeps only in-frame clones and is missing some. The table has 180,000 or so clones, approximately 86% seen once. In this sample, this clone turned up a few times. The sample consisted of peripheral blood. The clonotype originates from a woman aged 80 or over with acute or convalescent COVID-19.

CDR3 nucleotides: TGTGCCAGCAGCAAGACAGGGACTTATAGCAATCAGCCCCAGCATTTT. Protein sequence: CASSKTGTYSNQPQHF. The rearrangement links TRBV11-2 to TRBJ1-5; 7 bases are a match to TRBD1. Germline V lookup: CDR1 SGHAT, CDR2 FQNNGV. Trimming cost V 5 bases and J 0 bases; bases outside gene matches: 7. CDR3 length: 16 amino acids.